This T cell receptor (beta chain) was captured in a study of OX40 agonist ivuxolimab in advanced cancers. Data came from immunoSEQ multiplex PCR; TCRdb stores just in-frame clones and leaves some out. This table has approximately 58,000 clones, 80% to 90% appearing once. The CDR3 contains 15 residues. V was clipped by 6 bases and J by 2 bases; unmatched bases: 7. CDR1 is MDHEN and CDR2 is SYDVKM in the germline V gene. This TCR came from an adult with an advanced solid tumor such as melanoma, head and neck, liver or kidney cancer. The specimen was CD4+ or CD8+ T cells sorted from blood, collected in a trial of the OX40 agonist ivuxolimab. The rearrangement uses TRBV28 and TRBJ1-2; 9 bases agree with TRBD1. CDR3 loop: CASRYRDRENYGYTF. CDR3 sequence (DNA): TGTGCCAGCAGGTACAGGGACAGGGAGAACTATGGCTACACCTTC.